This T cell receptor beta chain is drawn from a study of cytomegalovirus exposure and HLA in healthy donors. This clone was found a few times. Its antigen is unidentified. Study-wide results and limits: Reports described diagnosis of cytomegalovirus status by the classifier as highly specific and sensitive. CMV serostatus was the only immune exposure information that was available.

Donors counted as nominally healthy when sampled, yet unrecorded immune exposures were likely. The PCR used 60 Vbeta and 13 Jbeta primers. In the original processing: Later analysis identified tens of millions of unique TCR beta chains, roughly 11 million shared. The repertoire was sequenced with immunoSEQ multiplex PCR; TCRdb's copy has only in-frame clones and lacks some. Clone size and the V and J calls come from that table; the DNA yielded D and trimming. Among about 200,000 clones, roughly 13% were seen once, and the ten largest hold roughly 7.7%. The clonotype comes from a man aged 45-60 years in good health and CMV-seropositive. The sequenced sample was PBMCs.

CDR3 DNA sequence: TGTGCCAGCAGCTTGCGAACTTGGGGACTTAATGAAAAACTGTTTTTT. It specifies CASSLRTWGLNEKLFF. The J gene is TRBJ1-4, the V gene TRBV5-4; TRBD1 is a possible D gene (5 bases). V lost 1 base and J 4 bases, leaving 14 bases between the germline ends. The CDR3 has 16 amino acids. Germline CDR1 reads SGHNT; CDR2 reads YYREEE (reference sequence).